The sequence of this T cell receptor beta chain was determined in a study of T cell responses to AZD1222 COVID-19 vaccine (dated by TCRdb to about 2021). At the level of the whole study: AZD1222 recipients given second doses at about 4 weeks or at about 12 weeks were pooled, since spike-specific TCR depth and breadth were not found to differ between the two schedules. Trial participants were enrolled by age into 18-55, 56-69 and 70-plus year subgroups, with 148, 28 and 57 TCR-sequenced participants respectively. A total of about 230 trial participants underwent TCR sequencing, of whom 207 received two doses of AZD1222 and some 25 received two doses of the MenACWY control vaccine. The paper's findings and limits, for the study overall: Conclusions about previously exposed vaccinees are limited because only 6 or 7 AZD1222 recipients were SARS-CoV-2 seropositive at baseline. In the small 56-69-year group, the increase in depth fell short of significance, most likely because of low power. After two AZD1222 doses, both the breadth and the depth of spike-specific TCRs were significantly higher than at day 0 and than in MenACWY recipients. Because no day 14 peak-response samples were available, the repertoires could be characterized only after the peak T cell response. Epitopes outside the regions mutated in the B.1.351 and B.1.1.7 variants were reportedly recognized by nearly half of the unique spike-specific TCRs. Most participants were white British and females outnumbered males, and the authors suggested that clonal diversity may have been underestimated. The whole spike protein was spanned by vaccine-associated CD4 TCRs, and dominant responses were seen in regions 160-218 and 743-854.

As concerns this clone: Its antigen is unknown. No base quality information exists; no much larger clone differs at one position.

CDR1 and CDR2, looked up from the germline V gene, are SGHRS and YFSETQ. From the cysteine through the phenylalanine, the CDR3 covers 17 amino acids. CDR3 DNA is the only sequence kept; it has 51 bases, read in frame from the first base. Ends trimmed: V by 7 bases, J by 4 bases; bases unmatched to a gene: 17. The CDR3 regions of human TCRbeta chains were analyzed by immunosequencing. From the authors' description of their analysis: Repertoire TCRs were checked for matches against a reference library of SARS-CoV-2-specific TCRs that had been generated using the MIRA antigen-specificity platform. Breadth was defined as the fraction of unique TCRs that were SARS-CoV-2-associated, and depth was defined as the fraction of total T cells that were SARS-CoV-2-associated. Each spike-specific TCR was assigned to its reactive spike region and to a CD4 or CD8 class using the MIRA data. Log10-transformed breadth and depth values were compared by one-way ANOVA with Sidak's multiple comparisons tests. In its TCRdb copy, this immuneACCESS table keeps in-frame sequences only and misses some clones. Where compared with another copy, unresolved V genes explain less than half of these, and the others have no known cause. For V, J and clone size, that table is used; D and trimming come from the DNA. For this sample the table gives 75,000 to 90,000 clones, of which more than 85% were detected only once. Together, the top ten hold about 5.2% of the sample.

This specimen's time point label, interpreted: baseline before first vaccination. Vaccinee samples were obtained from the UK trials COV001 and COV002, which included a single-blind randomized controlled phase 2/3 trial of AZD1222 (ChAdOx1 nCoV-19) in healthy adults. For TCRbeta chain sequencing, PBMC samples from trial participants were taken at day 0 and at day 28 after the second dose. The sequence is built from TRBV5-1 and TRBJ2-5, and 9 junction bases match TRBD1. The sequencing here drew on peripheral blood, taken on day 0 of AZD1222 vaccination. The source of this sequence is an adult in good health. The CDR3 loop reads CASPRYLNRGRRETQYF. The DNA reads TGCGCCAGCCCACGCTACCTTAACAGGGGGCGCAGAGAGACCCAGTACTTC.